The sequence of this T cell receptor beta chain was determined in a study of T cell responses to AZD1222 COVID-19 vaccine. This CDR3 contains 13 residues. Trimming left V 1 base short and J 3 bases short, with 6 bases between. Germline CDR1 and CDR2: SGHVS and FQNEAQ. About this clone itself: No antigen is known for it.

Repertoires were generated with immunoSEQ multiplex PCR, while TCRdb's copy carries only in-frame clones and drops some. The sample consists of about 120,000 clones, 70% to 90% of them appearing once. Findings and caveats of the study: Samples come after the peak T cell response, not at day 14.

The TCR comes from an adult in good health. The source material was peripheral blood, sampled on day 0 of AZD1222 vaccination. This chain uses TRBV7-8 with TRBJ1-1; D is undetermined. This CDR3 reads CASSLDRHTEAFF. For the CDR3, the DNA is TGTGCCAGCAGCTTAGACCGCCACACTGAAGCTTTCTTT.